The 2 T cell receptor beta chains given below trace back to one sample, sequenced in a study of beta chain features in type 1 diabetes. Reverse transcription of all isolated RNA meant that expressed TCRB transcripts were sequenced. TCRdb's copy holds only in-frame clones and misses some; the assay was immunoSEQ multiplex PCR. In the table there are fewer than 900,000 clones, 15% to 20% of which are singletons. Source material: naive CD4+ T cells from blood. The receptors shown here come from a woman aged 18 to 35 in good health.

The chain links TRBV6-6 to TRBJ1-5; TRBD1 matches at 7 bases. Germline CDR1 MNHNY, CDR2 SVGAGI (reference sequence). The ends lost 8 bases at V and 0 bases at J; junction bases unmatched: 10. The CDR3 runs to 16 residues. CDR3 sequence reads: CASQLQGPYSNQPQHF. Written as DNA, the CDR3 is TGTGCCAGCCAACTACAGGGGCCATATAGCAATCAGCCCCAGCATTTT.

This clone has only a few counts. The genes are TRBV19 and TRBJ2-2, with D tentatively TRBD2 (6 bases). The germline V gene encodes CDR1 LNHDA and CDR2 SQIVND (reference sequence). V lost 5 bases, J lost 7 bases, and 14 bases lay in between. The CDR3 contains 14 residues. The CDR3 sequence: CASSRTTMFGELFF. The CDR3 coding sequence is TGTGCCAGTAGTCGGACTACCATGTTCGGGGAGCTGTTTTTT.